The T cell receptor beta chain described here comes from a study of PD-1 blockade in classical Hodgkin lymphoma. Study-level findings and limits: It was among complete responders that baseline diversity resembled that of newly diagnosed patients.

Regarding this clone: Antigen: not known.

This table comes from immunoSEQ multiplex PCR, and its TCRdb copy is limited to in-frame clones, with some not included. The sample lists about 31,000 clones; over 70% were seen once. After autologous stem cell transplantation all patients relapsed, and prior brentuximab vedotin exposure differed between cohorts. The input for sequencing was peripheral blood mononuclear cells (PBMCs), taken before the second cycle of nivolumab. The TCR sequence derives from a human donor with classical Hodgkin lymphoma.

Here the CDR3 reads CASGGLAGIGELFF. CDR3 coding DNA: TGCGCCAGCGGTGGACTAGCGGGGATAGGGGAGCTGTTTTTT. The chain combines TRBV5-1 with TRBJ2-2; 12 nucleotides line up with TRBD2. Germline CDR1 is SGHRS and CDR2 is YFSETQ. Losses at the gene ends were 7 bases for V and 8 bases for J; bases not matched to a gene: 6. This CDR3 region has 14 residues.